The source of this T cell receptor beta chain is a study of T cell responses to AZD1222 COVID-19 vaccine. Overall study findings and caveats: Clonal diversity may have been underestimated, and the donors were mostly white British, with more females than males. Only five to seven AZD1222 recipients were seropositive at baseline. The study found Spike-specific TCR breadth and depth rose after two AZD1222 doses. No day 14 peak samples; only post-peak repertoires were characterized.

In its sample, this clone was seen once. Antigen: not known. Germline CDR1 LGHNA, CDR2 YNFKEQ. This CDR3 has 14 residues. Trimming removed 0 bases at V and 6 bases at J, with 8 bases between. Only in-frame clones appear in the TCRdb table, and some are missing; sequencing was by immunoSEQ multiplex PCR. The sample has approximately 130,000 clones; around 84% are singletons. V usage is TRBV4-2 and J usage is TRBJ2-2; D is unresolved. The sample in question was peripheral blood, obtained 28 days after the second AZD1222 dose. This TCR came from an adult who received the AZD1222 COVID-19 vaccine. CDR3 DNA: TGTGCCAGCAGCCAAGATCTTGTCTCCGGGGAGCTGTTTTTT. This sequence encodes CASSQDLVSGELFF.